A single T cell receptor (beta chain) is shown here with its context. Its antigen has not been determined. Per-nucleotide qualities are absent, and no much larger clonotype sits a single base away. This entry belongs to a study of PD-1 blockade in classical Hodgkin lymphoma (dated by TCRdb to about 2020). Study-level background: Nivolumab dosing was 3 mg/kg intravenously every 2 weeks, continuing until either disease progression or unacceptable toxicity. The study used TCR beta sequencing and CyTOF to define a peripheral blood immune signature of response to PD-1 blockade in classical Hodgkin lymphoma.

The sample's time point label is to be understood as: cycle 1 day 1 (C1D1), immediately before nivolumab initiation. All trial patients had relapsed after autologous stem cell transplantation, with cohorts A, B and C differing in prior brentuximab vedotin exposure. The trial cohort was composed of approximately 56 patients with relapsed/refractory classical Hodgkin lymphoma, for whom complete response, partial response or progressive disease was recorded as best overall response. Single-agent nivolumab was administered to trial patients in the multi-cohort phase II CheckMate 205 trial. An independent review committee assessed best overall response by applying the 2007 International Working Group response criteria. Trial PBMCs were collected immediately before nivolumab initiation (C1D1) and during therapy at cycle 2 day 1 and cycle 4 day 1. Peripheral blood was collected in 8 mL Vacutainer Cell Preparation Tubes, from which PBMCs were isolated by centrifugation and then cryopreserved.

The Qiagen DNeasy kit was used to extract genomic DNA from unsorted PBMCs and from the negatively selected CD4+ and CD8+ fractions. Amplification of TCR beta CDR3 regions was done by immunoSEQ multiplex PCR with primers that anneal to V and J segments. A synthetic immune receptor repertoire was used to minimize amplification bias, and any remaining bias was removed computationally after sequencing. The original pipeline was this. Custom Python scripts were used to quantify repertoire diversity as the Shannon entropy index. Unsorted, CD4+ and CD8+ repertoires were examined separately, except in combined analyses, for which CD4+ and CD8+ sequences were merged in silico. Clonal expansion was defined as at least a 2-fold frequency increase after treatment relative to C1D1, with a pseudocount of 0.5 for undetected baseline clones. Singleton clones were defined as clones with 0 or 1 copy at C1D1, and non-singleton clones were defined as clones with 2 or more copies. Clones expanded in unsorted samples were labelled as CD4+, CD8+ or unknown by matching protein sequences in sorted samples from the same patient. Wilcoxon tests on paired samples were used to test changes in diversity from C1D1 to C4D1. This immuneACCESS table, as held by TCRdb, lists in-frame sequences with V and J called but not all clones. Of the missing ones, under half trace to an unresolved V gene in checked studies; the others have no known cause. For V, J and clone size, that table is used; D and trimming come from the DNA. The sample records nearly 100,000 clones, approximately 80% of which are singletons. Of the sample, approximately 12% is held by the ten largest clones.

The study at large found these results: The study covered only a single clinical trial cohort, and the causes of the repertoire differences, possibly disease activity or prior therapy, were still not defined. Trial patients with a complete response had baseline diversity similar to that of newly diagnosed patients, while partial responders and progressors had significantly lower diversity. Baseline TCR diversity was reported to be lower in newly diagnosed patients than in healthy donors, and even lower in relapsed/refractory patients. Lower diversity was observed in patients in whom nivolumab was started less than 1 year after ASCT, and these patients were excluded from later analyses so that confounding by immune reconstitution would be avoided. A significant rise by C4D1 was seen in CD4+ but not CD8+ TCR diversity (p=0.0027 vs p=0.16), with the rise being most apparent in complete responders (p=0.02).

Trimming accounts for 1 base at V and 4 bases at J, while the number of junction bases matched to no gene is 6. The CDR3 covers 15 residues, taking in both the cysteine and the phenylalanine. Only CDR3 DNA is held: 45 bases, read in frame from base 1. Per the germline V gene, SGHDT is the CDR1 and YYEEEE is the CDR2. The chain employs TRBV5-6 and TRBJ2-7; TRBD2 agrees with 9 junctional bases. The TCR originated in a human donor with classical Hodgkin lymphoma. The starting material was peripheral blood mononuclear cells (PBMCs), obtained at baseline. The CDR3 protein: CASSLWAGGPYEQYF. The bases are TGTGCCAGCAGCTTGTGGGCGGGAGGGCCTTACGAGCAGTACTTC. Outside the CDR3, residues come from the reference TRBV5-6 and TRBJ2-7 proteins, so the full variable domain is: DAGVTQSPTHLIKTRGQQVTLRCSPKSGHDTVSWYQQALGQGPQFIFQYYEEEERQRGNFPDRFSGHQFPNYSSELNVNALLLGDSALYLCASSLWAGGPYEQYFGPGTRLTVT.